The 30 T cell receptor beta chains below come from one sample, sequenced in a study of control samples from healthy donors and cancer patients. Profiled with immunoSEQ multiplex PCR; TCRdb holds only in-frame clones, not every one. Found here are some 100,000 clones, 85% to 90% of them singletons; the top ten hold 13% to 15%. Sequenced material: blood. The receptor source for this set is a young man in good health.

The J gene is TRBJ1-1, the V gene TRBV11-1, with TRBD1 identical over 7 bases. CDR3 length equals 13 residues. V lost 3 bases to trimming and J lost 5 bases; unmatched junction nucleotides: 3. Germline CDR1 reads SGHAT; CDR2 reads FQDESV (reference sequence). The CDR3 spells CASSFTGETEAFF. The DNA for the CDR3 is TGTGCCAGCAGCTTTACAGGGGAGACTGAAGCTTTCTTT.

This chain connects TRBV27 to TRBJ1-1; 12 bases are shared with TRBD1. The CDR3 spans 18 residues. V lost 2 bases to trimming and J lost 5 bases; unmatched junction nucleotides: 12. CDR1 MNHEY and CDR2 SMNVEV come from the germline V gene (reference sequence). In DNA, the CDR3 is TGTGCCAGCAGTTTAACATATCGGGACAGGGGGCCGGAGACTGAAGCTTTCTTT. It translates to CASSLTYRDRGPETEAFF.

This clone has a handful of counts. The chain is built from TRBV27 and TRBJ1-5; D remains unclear. V lost 1 base, J lost 0 bases, and 4 bases lay in between. Germline CDR1 reads MNHEY; CDR2 reads SMNVEV (reference sequence). This CDR3 is built from 14 residues. The CDR3 sequence is CASSLLNSNQPQHF. CDR3 nucleotide sequence: TGTGCCAGCAGTTTATTGAATAGCAATCAGCCCCAGCATTTT.

The chain carries TRBV7-2 and TRBJ2-3; D unresolved. Germline V CDR1 and CDR2: SGHTA, FQGNSA. V was pared by 4 bases and J by 2 bases, with 13 bases between. CDR3 length: 15 residues. CDR3 nucleotides: TGTGCCAGCAGCTCTACCCCAACGTTCACAGATACGCAGTATTTT. Translated: CASSSTPTFTDTQYF.

This sequence joins TRBV19 and TRBJ2-2; D gene unclear. The ends were cut back, 2 bases at V and 8 bases at J, with 9 bases in the middle. Germline values: CDR1 LNHDA, CDR2 SQIVND (reference sequence). The CDR3 contains 13 residues. CDR3 coding DNA: TGTGCCAGTAGTATAATTGGTCGAGGGGAGCTGTTTTTT. This encodes CASSIIGRGELFF.

The chain has TRBV11-1 and TRBJ1-1; D call uncertain. V lost 7 bases, J lost 6 bases, and 18 bases lay in between. This CDR3 has 14 residues. The germline CDR1 and CDR2 sequences are SGHAT and FQDESV (reference sequence). The CDR3 DNA follows: TGTGCCAGCACCCTATCTCCGAGCGGCGCTGAAGCTTTCTTT. It specifies CASTLSPSGAEAFF.

Here the CDR3 DNA reads TGCAGCGTTGAAGAAGGAGTCTCCAACTATGGCTACACCTTC. Protein product: CSVEEGVSNYGYTF. The chain combines TRBV29-1 with TRBJ1-2; no definite D call. The CDR3 spans 14 residues. V was cut by 0 bases and J by 2 bases, with 10 bases left in between. Germline CDR1 reads SQVTM; CDR2 reads ANQGSEA.

CDR3 DNA sequence: TGTGCCAGCAGCTCCGCTTTGGGAGGCTCCTACGAGCAGTACTTC. It encodes CASSSALGGSYEQYF. The genes are TRBV7-2 and TRBJ2-7, with a weak D call TRBD2 (6 bases). The CDR3 totals 15 residues. V dropped 4 bases and J dropped 0 bases, with 13 bases sitting between them. Germline CDR1 is SGHTA and CDR2 is FQGNSA.

DNA for the CDR3: TGTGCTAGTGGTACATACACCGGGACAGCCGGAGAAAAACTGTTTTTT. Translating gives CASGTYTGTAGEKLFF. This chain links TRBV12-5 with TRBJ1-4, with 7 bases fitting TRBD1. The CDR3 sequence is 16 residues long. Germline V lookup: CDR1 LGHNT, CDR2 FRNRAP. V shed 5 bases and J 8 bases; nucleotides not matched to a gene: 14.

The J gene is TRBJ2-1, the V gene TRBV15; TRBD1 agrees at 10 bases. CDR3 length: 17 residues. From germline, CDR1 is LNHNV and CDR2 YYDKDF (reference sequence). With 5 bases clipped from V and 5 bases from J, the junction kept 12 bases outside the gene matches. CDR3 bases: TGTGCCACCAGCGAGGGGGGCGCCGGGACAGGGGACAATGAGCAGTTCTTC. Its translation: CATSEGGAGTGDNEQFF.

This chain connects TRBV19 to TRBJ1-4; a weak D match, TRBD1 (6 bases). Trimming took 6 bases from V and 0 from J, leaving 8 bases between them. Germline assignment: CDR1 LNHDA and CDR2 SQIVND (reference sequence). The CDR3 runs 14 residues. In DNA, the CDR3 is TGTGCCAGTAGCCGACAGGCAACTAATGAAAAACTGTTTTTT. Protein sequence: CASSRQATNEKLFF.

The V and J genes are TRBV7-2 and TRBJ1-4; TRBD1 matches at 8 bases. The CDR3 is 15 residues long. Unmatched junction bases numbered 4, after V lost 5 bases and J lost 2 bases. Germline loops: CDR1 SGHTA, CDR2 FQGNSA. CDR3 nucleotides: TGTGCCAGCAGCCCACGACAGGGGACTAATGAAAAACTGTTTTTT. This translates into CASSPRQGTNEKLFF.

This clone has a single count. V and J are TRBV2 and TRBJ2-4; TRBD1 is a possible D gene (5 bases). There are 13 residues in the CDR3. V lost 8 bases to trimming and J lost 8 bases, with 16 bases between them. Germline CDR1 and CDR2: SNHLY and FYNNEI. The CDR3 region is CASLSYTGDIQYF. In DNA form, the CDR3 reads TGTGCCAGCCTATCTTACACAGGTGACATTCAGTACTTC.

The V gene is TRBV11-3, the J gene TRBJ2-7, with D possibly being TRBD1 or TRBD2 (5 bases each). Germline V gene lookup returns CDR1 SGHNT and CDR2 YENEEA. This CDR3 is built from 12 residues. Deletions cut 0 bases from V and 12 bases from J, with 12 bases between. DNA of the CDR3: TGTGCCAGCAGCTTAGATCCGGGGACCGCGTACTTC. This encodes CASSLDPGTAYF. Based on the CDR3 plus reference TRBV11-3 and TRBJ2-7, the full variable domain is EAGVVQSPRYKIIEKKQPVAFWCNPISGHNTLYWYLQNLGQGPELLIRYENEEAVDDSQLPKDRFSAERLKGVDSTLKIQPAELGDSAVYLCASSLDPGTAYFGPGTRLTVT.

CDR3 protein: CASSPWGLAGGSYNEQFF. CDR3 bases: TGTGCCAGCAGTCCCTGGGGACTAGCGGGAGGGTCCTACAATGAGCAGTTCTTC. The rearrangement links TRBV27 to TRBJ2-1; TRBD2 aligns across 16 bases. Unmatched junction bases numbered 5, after V lost 5 bases and J lost 1 base. CDR1 and CDR2 from the germline V gene are MNHEY and SMNVEV (reference sequence). This CDR3 has 18 residues.

The CDR3 region has the DNA TGTGCCAGTAGTTTTTACGGGACTGGAAACACCATATATTTT. Its translation: CASSFYGTGNTIYF. The chain links TRBV19 to TRBJ1-3; D gene uncertain. The germline gives CDR1 LNHDA, CDR2 SQIVND (reference sequence). V was pared by 5 bases and J by 2 bases, with 10 bases between. The CDR3 consists of 14 residues.

The V call is TRBV24-1, the J call TRBJ2-1; 14 bases are shared with TRBD2. This CDR3 has 19 amino acids. CDR1 is KGHDR and CDR2 is SFDVKD in the germline V gene. Losses at the gene ends were 3 bases for V and 8 bases for J; bases not matched to a gene: 14. The CDR3 DNA reads TGTGCCACCAGTGATCCCCGCGAACCGGGACTAGCGGGAGTTTATGAGCAGTTCTTC. It encodes CATSDPREPGLAGVYEQFF.

This chain connects TRBV6-6 to TRBJ2-7; a possible D gene is TRBD1 (5 bases). V lost 5 bases to trimming and J lost 6 bases, with 17 bases between them. The germline V gene encodes CDR1 MNHNY and CDR2 SVGAGI (reference sequence). The CDR3 length is 14 residues. The CDR3 DNA is TGTGCCAGCAGTCCCCACAGTGGGGCAGGCGAGCAGTACTTC. This gives the protein CASSPHSGAGEQYF.

The chain couples TRBV6-1 to TRBJ1-1, with D uncertain. Between the trimmed V and J ends, which lost 3 bases and 1 base, there was a span of 9 bases. Germline V gene lookup returns CDR1 MNHNS and CDR2 SASEGT. The CDR3 consists of 14 residues. The CDR3 nucleotides read TGTGCCAGCAGTGATCGCAGCCCGAACACTGAAGCTTTCTTT. Translating gives CASSDRSPNTEAFF.

The gene calls are TRBV10-1 and TRBJ2-3; D gene uncertain. The germline gives CDR1 WNHNN, CDR2 SYGVQD (reference sequence). The CDR3 covers 14 residues. With 0 bases removed from V and 4 bases from J, the gap between germline ends came to 8 bases. The CDR3, as DNA: TGCGCCAGCAGTGAGTCTGCCCTTTCAGATACGCAGTATTTT. It codes for CASSESALSDTQYF.

J is TRBJ2-1 and V is TRBV13; 7 bases line up with TRBD1. The CDR3 is 13 residues long. Trimming took 1 base from V and 10 from J; bases not matched to a gene: 4. CDR1 is PRHDT and CDR2 is FYEKMQ in the germline V gene (reference sequence). CDR3 protein: CASSLVQGIEQFF. In DNA form, the CDR3 reads TGTGCCAGCAGCTTAGTACAGGGGATAGAGCAGTTCTTC.

The J gene is TRBJ1-1, the V gene TRBV11-3; the D is unclear. CDR1 is SGHNT, CDR2 YENEEA, per germline. V was trimmed by 0 bases and J by 4 bases, leaving 15 bases between them. The CDR3 loop spans 16 amino acids. CDR3 nucleotides: TGTGCCAGCAGCTTAGAGATAGGGATGGTATCCACTGAAGCTTTCTTT. Amino acid sequence: CASSLEIGMVSTEAFF.

The chain recombines TRBV11-2 with TRBJ1-1; weak D call: TRBD1 (6 bases). CDR1 is SGHAT and CDR2 is FQNNGV in the germline V gene. The CDR3 totals 14 residues. The V gene lost 6 bases and the J gene lost 7 bases, with 18 bases spanning the gap. The chain's CDR3 is CASSPGAEVHEAFF. CDR3 nucleotide sequence: TGTGCCAGCAGTCCGGGGGCAGAAGTTCATGAAGCTTTCTTT.

The V gene is TRBV18, the J gene TRBJ2-6, with 7 bases matching TRBD1. From germline, CDR1 is KGHSH and CDR2 LQKENI. The CDR3 has 18 residues. The V and J ends lost 3 bases and 1 base, in that order; junction bases with no gene match: 9. The CDR3 loop is CASSPGTDLESGANVLTF. The CDR3 bases are TGTGCCAGCTCACCCGGGACAGATTTAGAGTCTGGGGCCAACGTCCTGACTTTC.

The chain links TRBV18 to TRBJ2-7; the match to TRBD2 covers 9 bases. The CDR3 is 15 amino acids. Germline V gene data show CDR1 as KGHSH and CDR2 as LQKENI. Unmatched junction bases numbered 12, after V lost 6 bases and J lost 6 bases. Written as DNA, the CDR3 is TGTGCCAGCTCCCGAGTGTCTAGCGGGATCTCCGAGCAGTACTTC. It translates to CASSRVSSGISEQYF.

This chain links TRBV6-5 with TRBJ1-6; D gene unclear. This CDR3 comprises 14 residues. Germline V gene lookup returns CDR1 MNHEY and CDR2 SVGAGI. V was shortened by 6 bases and J by 7 bases, with 13 bases between the two germline ends. This CDR3 reads CASSYGNGNSPLHF. The CDR3 DNA reads TGTGCCAGCAGCTACGGGAACGGGAATTCACCCCTCCACTTT.

The chain employs TRBV5-1 and TRBJ2-3, with D possibly called TRBD1 or TRBD2 (5 bases each). CDR1 is SGHRS, CDR2 YFSETQ, per germline. The CDR3 extends over 14 amino acids. V gave up 4 bases and J gave up 2 bases, with 11 bases separating them. The DNA for the CDR3 is TGCGCCAGCAGCCCTGGGGACCTCACAGATACGCAGTATTTT. Residues: CASSPGDLTDTQYF.

This chain joins TRBV7-9 and TRBJ1-5, with 12 bases that match TRBD1. From germline, CDR1 is SEHNR and CDR2 FQNEAQ (reference sequence). J gave up 3 bases and V 5 bases, and 5 bases lay outside the gene matches. This CDR3 has 16 amino acids. The CDR3 region has the DNA TGTGCCAGCAGCCCGGGGACAGGGGGCAACAATCAGCCCCAGCATTTT. Translated: CASSPGTGGNNQPQHF.

This rearrangement joins TRBV7-9 to TRBJ2-2, with a possible D match to TRBD1 (6 bases). CDR3 size: 15 residues. V lost 5 bases and J lost 4, with 14 bases in between. Germline V gene data show CDR1 as SEHNR and CDR2 as FQNEAQ (reference sequence). For the CDR3, the DNA is TGTGCCAGCAGCGATCGGACAGACTCCACCGGGGAGCTGTTTTTT. Protein sequence: CASSDRTDSTGELFF. The complete variable domain, with remaining parts taken from reference TRBV7-9 and TRBJ2-2, reads DTGVSQNPRHKITKRGQNVTFRCDPISEHNRLYWYRQTLGQGPEFLTYFQNEAQLEKSRLLSDRFSAERPKGSFSTLEIQRTEQGDSAMYLCASSDRTDSTGELFFGEGSRLTVL.

V and J are TRBV6-5 and TRBJ1-1, with 7 positions matching TRBD1. The germline V gene has CDR1 MNHEY and CDR2 SVGAGI. Trimming cost V 7 bases and J 4 bases; bases outside gene matches: 9. This CDR3 has 14 residues. The DNA for the CDR3 is TGTGCCAGCACCAGAAACAGGGGTATCACTGAAGCTTTCTTT. This gives the protein CASTRNRGITEAFF.